This TCR beta chain was observed in a study of read filtering for tumor transcriptome and immune sequencing. Across the study: By R-ISS, stages I, II and III held around 8, 15 and 7 patients. The study's findings and limits: The sorted CD138-negative fraction was a mixed bone marrow immune population, not purified T cells.

There are many counts of this clonotype. Antigen: not known. This library used roughly 430 ng RNA and molecular barcoded adaptors spanning alpha/delta and beta/gamma chains. TCRdb recomputed calls from the reads with MiXCR, one row per CDR3 protein. Among tens of thousands of distinct CDR3 sequences listed, roughly an eighth were seen once. This CDR3 is built from 17 residues. V lost 7 bases, J lost 2 bases, and 14 bases stayed unmatched. Germline CDR1 is MNHNS and CDR2 is SASEGT. This TCR derives from a donor aged 40 or over with multiple myeloma. Sequenced input: a population of CD138-negative cells sorted from bone marrow. This chain uses TRBV6-1 with TRBJ1-2; 9 bases align to TRBD1. CDR3 sequence: CASNTPGQGIKNYGYTF. Here the CDR3 DNA reads TGTGCCAGCAATACACCGGGACAGGGCATTAAGAACTATGGCTACACCTTC.